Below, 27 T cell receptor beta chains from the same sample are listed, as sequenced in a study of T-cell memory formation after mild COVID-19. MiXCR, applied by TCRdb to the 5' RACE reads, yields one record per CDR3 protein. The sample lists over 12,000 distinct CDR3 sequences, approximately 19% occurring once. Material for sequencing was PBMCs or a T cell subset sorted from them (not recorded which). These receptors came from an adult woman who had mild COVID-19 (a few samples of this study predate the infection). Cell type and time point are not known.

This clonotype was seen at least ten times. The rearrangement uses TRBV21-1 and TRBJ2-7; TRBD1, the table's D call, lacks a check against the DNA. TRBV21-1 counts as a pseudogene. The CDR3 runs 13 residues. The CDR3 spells CASNKPGGIEQYF. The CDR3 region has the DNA TGTGCCAGCAACAAACCAGGGGGCATCGAGCAGTACTTC.

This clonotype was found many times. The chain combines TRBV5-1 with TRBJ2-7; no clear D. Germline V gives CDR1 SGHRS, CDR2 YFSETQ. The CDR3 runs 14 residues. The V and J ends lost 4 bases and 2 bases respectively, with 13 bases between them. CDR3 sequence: CASSPTEVTYEQYF. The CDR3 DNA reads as TGCGCCAGCAGCCCGACCGAAGTTACCTACGAGCAGTACTTC.

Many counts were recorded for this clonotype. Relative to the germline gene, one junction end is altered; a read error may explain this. For the CDR3, the DNA is TGTGCCAGCAGTAACTCGGGACACCTCAATCAGCCCCAGCATTTT. Translation: CASSNSGHLNQPQHF. The V gene is TRBV6-5, the J gene TRBJ1-5; D is perhaps TRBD1 (6 bases). This CDR3 contains 15 residues. CDR1 is MNHEY, CDR2 SVGAGI, per germline.

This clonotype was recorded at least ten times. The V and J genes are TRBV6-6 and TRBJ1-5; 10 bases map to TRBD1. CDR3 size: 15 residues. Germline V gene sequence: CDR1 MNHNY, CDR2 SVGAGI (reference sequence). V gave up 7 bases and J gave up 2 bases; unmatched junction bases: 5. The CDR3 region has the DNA TGTGCCAGCACCTCCGGGACAGGGGGCAATCAGCCCCAGCATTTT. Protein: CASTSGTGGNQPQHF.

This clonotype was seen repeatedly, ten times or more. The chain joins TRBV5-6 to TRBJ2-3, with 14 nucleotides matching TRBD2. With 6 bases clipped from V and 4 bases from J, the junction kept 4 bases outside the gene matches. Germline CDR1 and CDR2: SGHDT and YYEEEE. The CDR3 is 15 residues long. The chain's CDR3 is CASTLGLAGADTQYF. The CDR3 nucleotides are TGTGCCAGCACCCTGGGACTAGCGGGAGCAGATACGCAGTATTTT.

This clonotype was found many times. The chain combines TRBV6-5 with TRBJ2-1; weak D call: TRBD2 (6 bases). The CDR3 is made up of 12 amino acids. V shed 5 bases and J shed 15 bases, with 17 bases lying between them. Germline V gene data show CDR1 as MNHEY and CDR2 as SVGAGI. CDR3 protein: CASSDGGFGMFF. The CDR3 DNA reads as TGTGCCAGCAGTGACGGGGGATTCGGGATGTTCTTC.

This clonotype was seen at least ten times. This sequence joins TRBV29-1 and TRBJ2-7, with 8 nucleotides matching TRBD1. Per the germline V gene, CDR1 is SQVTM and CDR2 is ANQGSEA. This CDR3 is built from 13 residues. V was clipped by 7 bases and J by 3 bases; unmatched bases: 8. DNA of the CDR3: TGCAGCGCTTTGACAGGGGATGGCTACGAGCAGTACTTC. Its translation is CSALTGDGYEQYF.

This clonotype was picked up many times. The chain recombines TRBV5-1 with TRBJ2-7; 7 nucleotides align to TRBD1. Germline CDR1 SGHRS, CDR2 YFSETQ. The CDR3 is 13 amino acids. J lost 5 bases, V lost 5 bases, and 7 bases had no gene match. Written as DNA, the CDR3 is TGCGCCAGCAGTCACGACAGGGTAGACGAGCAGTACTTC. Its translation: CASSHDRVDEQYF.

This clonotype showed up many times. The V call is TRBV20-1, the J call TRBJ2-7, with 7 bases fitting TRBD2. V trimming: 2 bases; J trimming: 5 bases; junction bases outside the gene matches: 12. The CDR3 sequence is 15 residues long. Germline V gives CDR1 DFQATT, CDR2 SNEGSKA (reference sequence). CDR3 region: CSARSPGGGTHEQYF. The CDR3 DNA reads TGCAGTGCTAGATCCCCCGGGGGAGGGACCCACGAGCAGTACTTC.

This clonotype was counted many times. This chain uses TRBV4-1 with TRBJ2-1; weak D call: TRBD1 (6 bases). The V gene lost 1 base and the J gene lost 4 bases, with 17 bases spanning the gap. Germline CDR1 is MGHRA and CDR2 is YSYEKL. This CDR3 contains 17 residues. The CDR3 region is CASSQVRSGTRYNEQFF. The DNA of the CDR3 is TGCGCCAGCAGCCAAGTTCGATCCGGGACACGATACAATGAGCAGTTCTTC.

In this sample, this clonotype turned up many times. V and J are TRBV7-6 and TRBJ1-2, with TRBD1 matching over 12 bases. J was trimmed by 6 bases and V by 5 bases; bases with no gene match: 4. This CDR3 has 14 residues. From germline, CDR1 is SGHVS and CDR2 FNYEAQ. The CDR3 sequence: CASSPGTGGDGYTF. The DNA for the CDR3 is TGTGCCAGCAGCCCCGGGACAGGGGGCGATGGCTACACCTTC. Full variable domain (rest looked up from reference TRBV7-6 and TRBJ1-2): GAGVSQSPRYKVTKRGQDVALRCDPISGHVSLYWYRQALGQGPEFLTYFNYEAQQDKSGLPNDRFSAERPEGSISTLTIQRTEQRDSAMYRCASSPGTGGDGYTFGSGTRLTVV.

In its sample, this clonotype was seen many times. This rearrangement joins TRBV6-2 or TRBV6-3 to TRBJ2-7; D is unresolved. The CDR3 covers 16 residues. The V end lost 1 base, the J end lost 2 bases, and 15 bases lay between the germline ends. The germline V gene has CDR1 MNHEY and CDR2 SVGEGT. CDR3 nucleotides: TGTGCCAGCAGTTACTATTTCGCCAGTATTCCCTACGAGCAGTACTTC. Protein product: CASSYYFASIPYEQYF.

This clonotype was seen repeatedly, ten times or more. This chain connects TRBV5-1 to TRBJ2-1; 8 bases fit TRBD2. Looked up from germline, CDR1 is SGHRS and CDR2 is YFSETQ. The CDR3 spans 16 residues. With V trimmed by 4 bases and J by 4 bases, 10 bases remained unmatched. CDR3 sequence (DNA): TGCGCCAGCAGCACCGACGGGCTAGCGGGTTACAATGAGCAGTTCTTC. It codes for CASSTDGLAGYNEQFF. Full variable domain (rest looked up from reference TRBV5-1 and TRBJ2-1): KAGVTQTPRYLIKTRGQQVTLSCSPISGHRSVSWYQQTPGQGLQFLFEYFSETQRNKGNFPGRFSGRQFSNSRSEMNVSTLELGDSALYLCASSTDGLAGYNEQFFGPGTRLTVL.

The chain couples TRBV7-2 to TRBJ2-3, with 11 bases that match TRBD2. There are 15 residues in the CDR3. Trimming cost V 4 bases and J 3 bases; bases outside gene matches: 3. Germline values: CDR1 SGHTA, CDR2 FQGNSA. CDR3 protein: CASSSTSGITDTQYF. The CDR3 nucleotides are TGTGCCAGCAGCTCGACTAGCGGGATAACAGATACGCAGTATTTT.

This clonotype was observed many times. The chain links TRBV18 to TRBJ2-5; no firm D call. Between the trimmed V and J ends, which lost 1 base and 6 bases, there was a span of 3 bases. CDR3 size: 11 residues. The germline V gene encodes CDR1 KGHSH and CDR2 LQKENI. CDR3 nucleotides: TGTGCCAGCTCACCACGGAAGACCCAGTACTTC. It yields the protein CASSPRKTQYF. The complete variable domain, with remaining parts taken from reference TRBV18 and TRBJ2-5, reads NAGVMQNPRHLVRRRGQEARLRCSPMKGHSHVYWYRQLPEEGLKFMVYLQKENIIDESGMPKERFSAEFPKEGPSILRIQQVVRGDSAAYFCASSPRKTQYFGPGTRLLVL.

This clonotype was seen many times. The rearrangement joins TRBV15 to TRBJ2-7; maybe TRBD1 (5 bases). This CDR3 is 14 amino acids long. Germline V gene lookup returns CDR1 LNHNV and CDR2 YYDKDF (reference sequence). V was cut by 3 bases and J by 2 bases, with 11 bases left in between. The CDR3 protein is CATSRDTWPYEQYF. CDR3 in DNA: TGTGCCACCAGCAGGGACACCTGGCCCTACGAGCAGTACTTC.

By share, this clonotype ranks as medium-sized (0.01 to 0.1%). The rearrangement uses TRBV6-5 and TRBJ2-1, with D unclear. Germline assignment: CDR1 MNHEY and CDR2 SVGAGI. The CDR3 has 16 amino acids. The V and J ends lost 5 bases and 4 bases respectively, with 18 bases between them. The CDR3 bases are TGTGCCAGCAGTCCCAGCAGCCGGTTGGGGTACAATGAGCAGTTCTTC. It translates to CASSPSSRLGYNEQFF.

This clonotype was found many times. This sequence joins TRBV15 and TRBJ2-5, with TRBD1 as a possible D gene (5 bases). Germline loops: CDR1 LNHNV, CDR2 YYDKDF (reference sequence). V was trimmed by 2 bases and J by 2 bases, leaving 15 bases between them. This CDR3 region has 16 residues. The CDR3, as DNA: TGTGCCACCAGCAGACCCGCGGCAGGGCCTCAAGAGACCCAGTACTTC. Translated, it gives CATSRPAAGPQETQYF.

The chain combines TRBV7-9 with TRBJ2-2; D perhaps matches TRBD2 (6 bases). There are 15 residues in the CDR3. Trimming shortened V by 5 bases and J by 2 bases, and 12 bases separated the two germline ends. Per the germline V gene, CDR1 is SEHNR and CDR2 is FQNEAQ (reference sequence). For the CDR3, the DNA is TGTGCCAGCAGCCAGGACTATTTTAACACCGGGGAGCTGTTTTTT. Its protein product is CASSQDYFNTGELFF. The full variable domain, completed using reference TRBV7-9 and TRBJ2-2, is DTGVSQNPRHKITKRGQNVTFRCDPISEHNRLYWYRQTLGQGPEFLTYFQNEAQLEKSRLLSDRFSAERPKGSFSTLEIQRTEQGDSAMYLCASSQDYFNTGELFFGEGSRLTVL.

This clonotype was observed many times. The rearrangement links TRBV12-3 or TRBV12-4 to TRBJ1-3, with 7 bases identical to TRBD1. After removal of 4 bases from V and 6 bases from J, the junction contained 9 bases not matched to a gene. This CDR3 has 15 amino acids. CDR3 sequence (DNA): TGTGCCAGCAGTTGGGACGCAGGGGGATCAAACACCATATATTTT. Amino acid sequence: CASSWDAGGSNTIYF.

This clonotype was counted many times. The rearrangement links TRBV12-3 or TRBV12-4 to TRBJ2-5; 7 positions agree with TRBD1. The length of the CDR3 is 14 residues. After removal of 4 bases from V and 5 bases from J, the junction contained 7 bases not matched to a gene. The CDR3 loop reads CASSSLGRGETQYF. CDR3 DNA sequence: TGTGCCAGCAGTTCCCTTGGCAGGGGGGAGACCCAGTACTTC.

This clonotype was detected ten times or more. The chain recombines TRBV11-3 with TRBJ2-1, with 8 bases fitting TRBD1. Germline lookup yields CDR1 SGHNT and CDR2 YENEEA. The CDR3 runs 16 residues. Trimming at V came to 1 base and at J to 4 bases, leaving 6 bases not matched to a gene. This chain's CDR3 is CASSLGVTGAYNEQFF. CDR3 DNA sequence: TGTGCCAGCAGCTTAGGTGTGACAGGGGCGTACAATGAGCAGTTCTTC.

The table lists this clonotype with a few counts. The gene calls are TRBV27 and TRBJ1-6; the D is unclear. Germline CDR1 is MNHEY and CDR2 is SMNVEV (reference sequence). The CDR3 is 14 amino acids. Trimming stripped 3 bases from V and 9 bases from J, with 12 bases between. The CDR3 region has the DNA TGTGCCAGCAGTTTTGAAGGGCTGGTTTCACCCCTCCACTTT. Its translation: CASSFEGLVSPLHF.

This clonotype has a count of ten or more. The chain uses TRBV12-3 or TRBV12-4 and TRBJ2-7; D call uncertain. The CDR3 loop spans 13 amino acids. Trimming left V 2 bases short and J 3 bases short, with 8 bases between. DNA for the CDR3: TGTGCCAGCAGTTTAAACATATTCTACGAGCAGTACTTC. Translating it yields CASSLNIFYEQYF.

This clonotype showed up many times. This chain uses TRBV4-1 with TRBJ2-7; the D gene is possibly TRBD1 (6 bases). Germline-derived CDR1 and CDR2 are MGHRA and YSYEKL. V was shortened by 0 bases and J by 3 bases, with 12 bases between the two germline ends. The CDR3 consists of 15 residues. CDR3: CASSQEAQGNYEQYF. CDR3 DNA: TGCGCCAGCAGCCAAGAGGCACAGGGTAACTACGAGCAGTACTTC.

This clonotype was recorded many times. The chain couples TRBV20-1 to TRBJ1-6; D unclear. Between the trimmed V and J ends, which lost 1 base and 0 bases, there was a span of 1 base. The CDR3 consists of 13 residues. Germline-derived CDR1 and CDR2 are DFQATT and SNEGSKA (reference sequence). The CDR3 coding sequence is TGCAGTGCTAGAGTCTCCTATAATTCACCCCTCCACTTT. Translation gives CSARVSYNSPLHF.

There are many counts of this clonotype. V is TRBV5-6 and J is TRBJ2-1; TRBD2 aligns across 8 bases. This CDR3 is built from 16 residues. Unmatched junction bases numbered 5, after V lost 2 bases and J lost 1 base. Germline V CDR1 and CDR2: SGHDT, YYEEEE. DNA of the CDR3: TGTGCCAGCAGCTTCACACTAGCGGCGTCCTACAATGAGCAGTTCTTC. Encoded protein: CASSFTLAASYNEQFF.